This is a list of T cell receptor beta chains from one sample in a study of identifying expanded T cells in peripheral blood. Sequenced by immunoSEQ multiplex PCR; TCRdb stores in-frame clones only, minus some. The sample shows 100,000 or so clones, 88% of them seen only once. Sequences were obtained from blood. The receptors were sampled from a person aged 18 to 75 in good health. The CDR3 runs from the conserved cysteine through the conserved F or W. A D gene is named only where the DNA matches it firmly. Clone size is stated in some rows and not others, as once, few, many or a class when expanded.

v_gene	j_gene	d_gene	abundance	CDR3nt	CDR3aa
TRBV6-5	TRBJ1-2	-	-	TGTGCCAGCAGTTCCGGGGTCAACTATGGCTACACCTTC	CASSSGVNYGYTF
TRBV6-6	TRBJ1-2	-	-	TGTGCCAGCGGCCGACAGAACTATGGCTACACCTTC	CASGRQNYGYTF
TRBV6-1	TRBJ2-1	TRBD2	-	TGTGCCAGCACCGGGGGGGCTTCCTACAATGAGCAGTTCTTC	CASTGGASYNEQFF
TRBV5-1	TRBJ1-3	TRBD1	few	TGCGCCAGCAGCTCCGGGACAGTTGGAAACACCATATATTTT	CASSSGTVGNTIYF
TRBV11-2	TRBJ1-3	-	-	TGTGCCAGCAGCTATACAGGGCACACCATATATTTT	CASSYTGHTIYF
TRBV4-1	TRBJ1-2	TRBD1	-	TGCGCCAGCAGCCGGGGGACAGGGGATGTTTATGGCTACACCTTC	CASSRGTGDVYGYTF
TRBV30	TRBJ1-1	-	few	TGTGCCTGGATGTCCCGCCTTGAAGCTTTCTTT	CAWMSRLEAFF
TRBV14	TRBJ1-3	-	few	TGTGCCAGCAGCCTCTTCCGAAACACCATATATTTT	CASSLFRNTIYF
TRBV7-9	TRBJ2-7	-	-	TGTGCCAGCAGCTCCCCGGGGGTGTCCTACGAGCAGTACTTC	CASSSPGVSYEQYF
TRBV4-3	TRBJ2-1	-	-	TGCGCCAGCAGCCACGAAGCGGGTCCCTACAATGAGCAGTTCTTC	CASSHEAGPYNEQFF
TRBV5-6	TRBJ1-1	-	-	TGTGCCAGCAGCTTGGTTACGGGGGCGACTGAAGCTTTCTTT	CASSLVTGATEAFF
TRBV6-4	TRBJ1-1	TRBD1	few	TGTGCCAGCAAAAATACCGGGACAGGTGAAGCTTTCTTT	CASKNTGTGEAFF
TRBV6-5	TRBJ1-6	-	-	TGTGCCAGCACCTACCACCACAGGGCTAATTCACCCCTCCACTTT	CASTYHHRANSPLHF
TRBV5-1	TRBJ2-2	-	-	TGCGCCAGCAGCTTGGAGGCCGCTACGGGGGAGCTGTTTTTT	CASSLEAATGELFF
TRBV5-1	TRBJ1-1	-	-	TGCGCCAGCAGCCGGGGGGGAAAGATGAACACTGAAGCTTTCTTT	CASSRGGKMNTEAFF
TRBV2	TRBJ1-1	-	once	TGTGCCAGCAGACAGTTGAACACTGAAGCTTTCTTT	CASRQLNTEAFF
TRBV5-1	TRBJ2-3	TRBD2	-	TGCGCCAGCAGCGCCGGGACTAGCCACACAGATACGCAGTATTTT	CASSAGTSHTDTQYF
TRBV7-6	TRBJ2-6	-	-	TGTGCCAGCAGCTTAGAGGTCAGTTCAATGGCTGGGGCCAACGTCCTGACTTTC	CASSLEVSSMAGANVLTF
TRBV29-1	TRBJ2-1	-	once	TGCAGCGTTGAAGTGGTGTACAAGATTAGCTCCTACAATGAGCAGTTCTTC	CSVEVVYKISSYNEQFF
TRBV7-2	TRBJ2-5	TRBD2	-	TGTGCCAGCAGCTTAGAACTAGCGGGAGGGCCACAGTACTTC	CASSLELAGGPQYF
TRBV28	TRBJ2-5	-	once	TGTGCCAGCAGCTCTCCCGGACAGCTCCAAGAGACCCAGTACTTC	CASSSPGQLQETQYF
TRBV13	TRBJ2-1	-	-	TGTGCCAGCAGCCAGAAGTCGGGGCAGGGCAATGAGCAGTTCTTC	CASSQKSGQGNEQFF
TRBV2	TRBJ2-1	TRBD1	-	TGTGCCAGCAGTGGGACCCTACAGGGGTGGGTACGGAATGAGCAGTTCTTC	CASSGTLQGWVRNEQFF
TRBV7-9	TRBJ1-4	-	-	TGTGCCAGCAGCAGAGCGGGGACGGTGGGGGAAAAACTGTTTTTT	CASSRAGTVGEKLFF
TRBV19	TRBJ2-7	-	-	TGTGCCAGTAGTATATCCGTGGGAGGAGGGATCTACGAGCAGTACTTC	CASSISVGGGIYEQYF
TRBV6-6	TRBJ2-3	TRBD1	-	TGTGCCAGCAGGAGACAGGGGAGCACAGATACGCAGTATTTT	CASRRQGSTDTQYF
TRBV29-1	TRBJ1-1	TRBD1	once	TGCAGCGCTAGGAGACAGGGAGGCACTGAAGCTTTCTTT	CSARRQGGTEAFF
TRBV14	TRBJ2-1	-	-	TGTGCCAGCAGCCAAGATATCCGGGGTCCCCTACAGTTCTTC	CASSQDIRGPLQFF
TRBV5-4	TRBJ2-5	-	-	TGTGCCAGCAGCTTGGCGGCTAGAGATGAGACCCAGTACTTC	CASSLAARDETQYF
TRBV28	TRBJ1-2	-	-	TGTGCCAGCAGTGAACAGCGAGGGTACGGCTACACCTTC	CASSEQRGYGYTF
TRBV6-1	TRBJ1-5	-	once	TGTGCCAGCAGTGCCCCGACGCGGCCTGGGGAGCAGCCCCAGCATTTT	CASSAPTRPGEQPQHF
TRBV6-1	TRBJ1-2	TRBD1	-	TGTGCCAGCAGACCAGGGGGCGCGAATGGCTACACCTTC	CASRPGGANGYTF
TRBV4-2	TRBJ2-6	-	-	TGTGCCAGCAGCCAAAGGGGCGGGGTTACCATCTCTGGGGCCAACGTCCTGACTTTC	CASSQRGGVTISGANVLTF
TRBV5-4	TRBJ1-2	TRBD1	-	TGTGCCAGCAGCAGAGGACCGGGACAGGAATCCCGTGGCTACACCTTC	CASSRGPGQESRGYTF
TRBV28	TRBJ2-1	TRBD2	-	TGTGCCAGCAGTTTTCATAGCGGGAGTTCTAATGAGCAGTTCTTC	CASSFHSGSSNEQFF
TRBV9	TRBJ2-3	-	-	TGTGCCAGCAGCGTAGGAGGAGGGAAGGCGGATACGCAGTATTTT	CASSVGGGKADTQYF
TRBV6-5	TRBJ1-1	-	once	TGTGCCAGCAGAAGGGACGTACAGAACACTGAAGCTTTCTTT	CASRRDVQNTEAFF
TRBV7-3	TRBJ2-3	TRBD2	-	TGTGCCAGCAGCTTTAGCGGGATAAACACAGATACGCAGTATTTT	CASSFSGINTDTQYF
TRBV18	TRBJ2-2	-	-	TGTGCCAGCTCACCGCCCGGGACAACGAACACCGGGGAGCTGTTTTTT	CASSPPGTTNTGELFF
TRBV11-3	TRBJ1-1	TRBD1	-	TGTGCCAGCAGCCAGGACAGGGCACCCCGAAACACTGAAGCTTTCTTT	CASSQDRAPRNTEAFF
TRBV18	TRBJ2-7	-	-	TGTGCCAGCTCAATCGGGGAAAGCTCCTACGAGCAGTACTTC	CASSIGESSYEQYF
TRBV30	TRBJ1-3	TRBD1	-	TGTGCCTGGAATCCGGGACAGGGTACTGGAAACACCATATATTTT	CAWNPGQGTGNTIYF
TRBV9	TRBJ1-6	-	-	TGTGCCAGCAGCGTAGTTTCGGATTCACCCCTCCACTTT	CASSVVSDSPLHF
TRBV4-2	TRBJ1-1	-	-	TGTGCCAGCAGCCAGGCCTCGGACTCTACCTGGGGTGAAGCTTTCTTT	CASSQASDSTWGEAFF
TRBV12-5	TRBJ2-3	TRBD1	-	TGTGCTAGTGGCCGTGGACAGGGGGCGGGGGGGCCGGTCACAGATACGCAGTATTTT	CASGRGQGAGGPVTDTQYF
TRBV7-2	TRBJ1-6	-	-	TGTGCCAGCAGCCCCAGGGGTTCACCCCTCCACTTT	CASSPRGSPLHF
TRBV14	TRBJ2-3	TRBD2	-	TGTGCCAGCAGCCCTCCTAGCGGGAGGGCCCGAGATACGCAGTATTTT	CASSPPSGRARDTQYF
TRBV5-1	TRBJ1-3	-	-	TGCGCCAGCAGCCCTCTAGGTAGCTCCAACGCTTTTGGAAACACCATATATTTT	CASSPLGSSNAFGNTIYF
TRBV19	TRBJ1-1	-	once	TGTGCCAGTAGACGCAAAGGAGGGACCCCTGAAGCTTTCTTT	CASRRKGGTPEAFF